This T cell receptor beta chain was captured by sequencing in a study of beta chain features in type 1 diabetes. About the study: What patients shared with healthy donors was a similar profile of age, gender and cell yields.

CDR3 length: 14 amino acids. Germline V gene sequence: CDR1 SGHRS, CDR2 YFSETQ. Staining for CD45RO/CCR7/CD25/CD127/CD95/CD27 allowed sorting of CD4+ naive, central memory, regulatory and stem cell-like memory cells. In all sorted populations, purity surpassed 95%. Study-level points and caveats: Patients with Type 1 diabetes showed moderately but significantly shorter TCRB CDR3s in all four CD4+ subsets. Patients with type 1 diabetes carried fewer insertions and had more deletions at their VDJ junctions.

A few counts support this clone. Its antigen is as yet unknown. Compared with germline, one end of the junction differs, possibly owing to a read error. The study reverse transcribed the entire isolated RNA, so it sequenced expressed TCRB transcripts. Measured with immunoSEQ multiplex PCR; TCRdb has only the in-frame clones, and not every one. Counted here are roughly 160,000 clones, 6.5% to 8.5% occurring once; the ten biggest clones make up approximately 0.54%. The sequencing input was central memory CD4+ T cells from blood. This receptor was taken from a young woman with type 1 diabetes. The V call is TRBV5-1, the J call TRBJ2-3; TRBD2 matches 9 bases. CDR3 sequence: CASSAGTSTDTQYF. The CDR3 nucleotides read TGCGCCAGCAGCGCCGGGACTAGCACCGATACGCAGTATTTT. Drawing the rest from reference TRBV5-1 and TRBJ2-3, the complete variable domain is KAGVTQTPRYLIKTRGQQVTLSCSPISGHRSVSWYQQTPGQGLQFLFEYFSETQRNKGNFPGRFSGRQFSNSRSEMNVSTLELGDSALYLCASSAGTSTDTQYFGPGTRLTVL.